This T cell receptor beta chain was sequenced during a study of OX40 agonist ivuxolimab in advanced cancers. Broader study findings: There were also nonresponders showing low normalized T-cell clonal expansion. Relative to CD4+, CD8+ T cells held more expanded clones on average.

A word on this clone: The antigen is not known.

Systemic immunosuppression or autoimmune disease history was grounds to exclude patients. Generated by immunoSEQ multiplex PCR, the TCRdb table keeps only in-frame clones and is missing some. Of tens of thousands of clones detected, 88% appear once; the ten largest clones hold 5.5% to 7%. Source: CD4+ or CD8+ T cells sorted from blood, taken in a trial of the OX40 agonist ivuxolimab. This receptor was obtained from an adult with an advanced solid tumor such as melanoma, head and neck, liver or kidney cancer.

CDR3 protein: CASSLYRGQGQNEQFF. The CDR3 DNA follows: TGTGCCAGCAGCTTATACAGGGGGCAGGGCCAGAATGAGCAGTTCTTC. The rearrangement links TRBV7-6 to TRBJ2-1; TRBD1 matches at 9 bases. The CDR3 contains 16 residues. Germline V gene sequence: CDR1 SGHVS, CDR2 FNYEAQ. With 2 bases clipped from V and 7 bases from J, the junction kept 9 bases outside the gene matches.